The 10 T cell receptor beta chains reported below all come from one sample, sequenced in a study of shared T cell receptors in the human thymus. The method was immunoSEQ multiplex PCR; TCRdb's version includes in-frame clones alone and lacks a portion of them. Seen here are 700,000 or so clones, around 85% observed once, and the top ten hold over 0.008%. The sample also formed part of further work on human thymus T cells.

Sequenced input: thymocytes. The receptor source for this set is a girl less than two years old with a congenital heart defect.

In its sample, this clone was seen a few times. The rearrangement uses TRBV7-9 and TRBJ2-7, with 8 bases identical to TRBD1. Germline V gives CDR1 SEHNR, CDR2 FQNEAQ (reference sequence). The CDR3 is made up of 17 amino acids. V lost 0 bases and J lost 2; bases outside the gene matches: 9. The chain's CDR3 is CASSLANRQGLAYEQYF. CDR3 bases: TGTGCCAGCAGCTTAGCGAATCGACAGGGGCTTGCCTACGAGCAGTACTTC.

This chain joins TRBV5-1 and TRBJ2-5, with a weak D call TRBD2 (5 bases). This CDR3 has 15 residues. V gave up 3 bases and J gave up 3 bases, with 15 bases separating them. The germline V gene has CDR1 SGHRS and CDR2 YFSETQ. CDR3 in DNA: TGCGCCAGCAGCTCGGACTCTCGGGAAGAAGAGACCCAGTACTTC. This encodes CASSSDSREEETQYF. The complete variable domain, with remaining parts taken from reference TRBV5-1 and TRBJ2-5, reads KAGVTQTPRYLIKTRGQQVTLSCSPISGHRSVSWYQQTPGQGLQFLFEYFSETQRNKGNFPGRFSGRQFSNSRSEMNVSTLELGDSALYLCASSSDSREEETQYFGPGTRLLVL.

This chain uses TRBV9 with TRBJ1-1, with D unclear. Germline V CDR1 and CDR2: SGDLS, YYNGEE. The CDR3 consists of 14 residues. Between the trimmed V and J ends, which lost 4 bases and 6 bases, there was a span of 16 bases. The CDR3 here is CASSPVFRGPEAFF. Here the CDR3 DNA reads TGTGCCAGCAGCCCCGTATTTCGGGGTCCTGAAGCTTTCTTT. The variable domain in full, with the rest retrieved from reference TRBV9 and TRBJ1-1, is DSGVTQTPKHLITATGQRVTLRCSPRSGDLSVYWYQQSLDQGLQFLIQYYNGEERAKGNILERFSAQQFPDLHSELNLSSLELGDSALYFCASSPVFRGPEAFFGQGTRLTVV.

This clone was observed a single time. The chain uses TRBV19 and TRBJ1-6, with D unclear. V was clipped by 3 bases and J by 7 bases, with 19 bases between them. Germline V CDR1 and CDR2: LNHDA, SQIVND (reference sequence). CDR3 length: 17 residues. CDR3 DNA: TGTGCCAGTAGTATTGATGGGCGAAGAGTCCCGAATTCACCCCTCCACTTT. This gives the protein CASSIDGRRVPNSPLHF.

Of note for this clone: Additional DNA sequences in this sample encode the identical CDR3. The CDR3 protein is CASSFRQSNQPQHF. CDR3 DNA sequence: TGTGCCAGCAGTTTCCGACAGAGTAATCAGCCCCAGCATTTT. V is TRBV27 and J is TRBJ1-5; a weak D match, TRBD1 (5 bases). The CDR3 runs 14 residues. With 3 bases removed from V and 4 bases from J, the gap between germline ends came to 10 bases. The germline gives CDR1 MNHEY, CDR2 SMNVEV (reference sequence).

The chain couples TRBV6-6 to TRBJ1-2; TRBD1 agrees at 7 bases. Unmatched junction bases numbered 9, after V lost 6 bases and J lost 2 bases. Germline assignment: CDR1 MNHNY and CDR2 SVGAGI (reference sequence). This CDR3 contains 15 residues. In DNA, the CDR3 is TGTGCCAGCAGCCATGCCCCGACAGGGAACTATGGCTACACCTTC. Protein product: CASSHAPTGNYGYTF.

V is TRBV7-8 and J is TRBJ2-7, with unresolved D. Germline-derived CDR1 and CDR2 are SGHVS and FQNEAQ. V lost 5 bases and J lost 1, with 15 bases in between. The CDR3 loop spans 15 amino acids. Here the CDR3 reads CASSRWAWVSYEQYF. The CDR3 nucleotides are TGTGCCAGCAGCCGGTGGGCGTGGGTTTCCTACGAGCAGTACTTC. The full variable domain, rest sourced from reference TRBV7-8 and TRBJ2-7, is GAGVSQSPRYKVAKRGQDVALRCDPISGHVSLFWYQQALGQGPEFLTYFQNEAQLDKSGLPSDRFFAERPEGSVSTLKIQRTQQEDSAVYLCASSRWAWVSYEQYFGPGTRLTVT.

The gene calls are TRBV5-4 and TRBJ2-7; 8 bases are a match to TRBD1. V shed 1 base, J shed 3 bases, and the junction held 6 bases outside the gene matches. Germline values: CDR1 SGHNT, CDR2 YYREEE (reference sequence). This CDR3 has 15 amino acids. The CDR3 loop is CASSLPGTGLYEQYF. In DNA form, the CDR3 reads TGTGCCAGCAGCTTGCCCGGGACAGGACTCTACGAGCAGTACTTC.

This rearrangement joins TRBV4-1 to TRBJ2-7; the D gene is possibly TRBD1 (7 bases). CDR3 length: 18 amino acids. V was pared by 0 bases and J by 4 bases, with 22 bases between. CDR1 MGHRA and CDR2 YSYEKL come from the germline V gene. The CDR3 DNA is TGCGCCAGCAGCCAAGACAGGGGGGACTCCTACGAGTGGTACGAGCAGTACTTC. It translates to CASSQDRGDSYEWYEQYF.

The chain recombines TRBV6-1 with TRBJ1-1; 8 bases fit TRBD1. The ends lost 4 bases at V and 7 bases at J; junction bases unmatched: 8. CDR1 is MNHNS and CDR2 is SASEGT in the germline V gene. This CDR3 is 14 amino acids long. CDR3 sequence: CASSAGQGHYEAFF. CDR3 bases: TGTGCCAGCAGTGCCGGACAGGGTCATTATGAAGCTTTCTTT.